This T cell receptor beta chain is drawn from a study of T-cell memory formation after mild COVID-19. Overall study context: TCR clusters showed largely donor specificity.

CDR1 and CDR2 from the germline V gene are LNHNV and YYDKDF (reference sequence). V was pared by 4 bases and J by 5 bases, with 11 bases between. The CDR3 runs 13 residues. This clonotype was counted many times. Its antigen is as yet unknown. Researchers used 5'RACE with constant-segment primers to make TCR alpha and TCR beta cDNA libraries that carry sample barcodes and UMIs. TCRdb processed the 5' RACE reads anew with MiXCR; each CDR3 protein has one entry. The sample consists of about 240,000 distinct CDR3 sequences, 7.5% to 10% of them appearing once. Study conclusions and caveats: The finding that pre-infection memory included some responding clones suggested that cross-reactive memory joined. CM and EM subsets held most contracting CD4+ clones; EMRA held CD8+ ones.

The rearrangement uses TRBV15 and TRBJ2-5; no clear D. The sequence was collected from a man aged 18 to 29 who had mild COVID-19 (a few samples of this study predate the infection). Cell type and time point are not known. Sequencing was carried out using PBMCs or a T cell subset sorted from them (not recorded which). This CDR3 reads CATSKDQWETQYF. The CDR3 DNA reads TGTGCCACCAGCAAAGACCAATGGGAGACCCAGTACTTC.